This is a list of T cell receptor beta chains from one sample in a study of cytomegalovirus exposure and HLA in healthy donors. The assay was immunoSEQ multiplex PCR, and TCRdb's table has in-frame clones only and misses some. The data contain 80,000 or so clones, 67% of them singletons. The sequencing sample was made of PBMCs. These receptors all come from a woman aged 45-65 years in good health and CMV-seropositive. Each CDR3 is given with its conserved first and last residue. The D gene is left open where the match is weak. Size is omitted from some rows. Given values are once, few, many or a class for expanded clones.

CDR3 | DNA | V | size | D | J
CASSLGTNPEQFF | TGTGCCAGCAGCTTAGGTACTAACCCTGAGCAGTTCTTC | TRBV11-3 | few | . | TRBJ2-1
CASSVSYSHLTGELFF | TGCGCCAGCAGCGTAAGCTATTCGCATCTGACCGGGGAGCTGTTTTTT | TRBV5-1 | . | . | TRBJ2-2
CASRTLRMSLYGYTF | TGTGCCAGCAGGACGCTCAGGATGAGCCTCTATGGCTACACCTTC | TRBV2 | few | . | TRBJ1-2
CASSEAGSPLHF | TGTGCCAGCAGTGAAGCCGGTTCACCCCTCCACTTT | TRBV6-1 | . | . | TRBJ1-6
CASSILGLNQPQHF | TGTGCCAGTAGTATATTGGGCCTCAATCAGCCCCAGCATTTT | TRBV19 | . | . | TRBJ1-5
CASSITGAGGSPLHF | TGTGCCAGTAGTATTACAGGGGCCGGGGGTTCACCCCTCCACTTT | TRBV19 | . | TRBD1 | TRBJ1-6
CASSPRTRRLNYGYTF | TGTGCCAGCAGCCCCCGGACACGAAGGCTGAACTATGGCTACACCTTC | TRBV5-8 | . | . | TRBJ1-2
CASSAPGSTEAFF | TGTGCCAGCAGCGCTCCGGGGTCCACTGAAGCTTTCTTT | TRBV7-2 | . | . | TRBJ1-1
CASSQDLGQGGEKLFF | TGTGCCAGCAGCCAAGATTTGGGACAGGGCGGCGAAAAACTGTTTTTT | TRBV4-2 | few | TRBD1 | TRBJ1-4
CASSLTDQPQHF | TGTGCCAGCAGCTTGACGGATCAGCCCCAGCATTTT | TRBV5-6 | . | . | TRBJ1-5
CASSLRTGTDTDTQYF | TGTGCCAGCTCACTCCGGACCGGGACAGACACAGATACGCAGTATTTT | TRBV18 | . | TRBD1 | TRBJ2-3
CASSPGTANTGELFF | TGTGCCAGCAGTCCCGGGACAGCGAACACCGGGGAGCTGTTTTTT | TRBV9 | . | TRBD1 | TRBJ2-2
CASSVGGSGGAFF | TGTGCCAGCAGCGTAGGGGGGTCGGGAGGAGCTTTCTTT | TRBV9 | once | . | TRBJ1-1
CASSPTGQITDTQYF | TGTGCCAGCTCACCAACAGGGCAGATCACAGATACGCAGTATTTT | TRBV18 | once | . | TRBJ2-3
CASSQVPNTEAFF | TGTGCCAGCAGTCAGGTCCCGAACACTGAAGCTTTCTTT | TRBV6-1 | . | . | TRBJ1-1
CASRGQMNTEAFF | TGCGCCAGCAGGGGACAAATGAACACTGAAGCTTTCTTT | TRBV5-1 | . | . | TRBJ1-1
CASSSRDTLF | TGTGCCAGTAGTTCCCGGGACACACTTTTT | TRBV19 | few | . | TRBJ1-1
CASTGPGEEKLFF | TGTGCCAGCACCGGGCCGGGGGAGGAAAAACTGTTTTTT | TRBV7-8 | . | . | TRBJ1-4
CASSYTVNSNQPQHF | TGTGCCAGCAGTTACACGGTAAATAGCAATCAGCCCCAGCATTTT | TRBV6-5 | . | . | TRBJ1-5
CASTQGTVGYTF | TGTGCCAGCACCCAGGGGACAGTCGGCTACACCTTC | TRBV5-6 | . | TRBD1 | TRBJ1-2
CASSSLLLAGKETQYF | TGTGCCAGCAGTAGCCTATTACTAGCGGGGAAAGAGACCCAGTACTTC | TRBV6-6 | . | TRBD2 | TRBJ2-5
CASSLEIGRGTQYF | TGTGCCAGCAGCTTAGAGATCGGGAGAGGGACCCAGTACTTC | TRBV7-2 | few | . | TRBJ2-5
CASSPPGRRGTDTQYF | TGTGCCAGCAGCCCCCCCGGAAGGCGGGGCACAGATACGCAGTATTTT | TRBV13 | . | . | TRBJ2-3
CASSLGTAADGNYGYTF | TGTGCCAGCAGCTTAGGGACAGCCGCTGATGGAAACTATGGCTACACCTTC | TRBV5-6 | . | TRBD1 | TRBJ1-2
CASSHGGGPGETQYF | TGCGCCAGCAGTCATGGGGGGGGGCCAGGAGAGACCCAGTACTTC | TRBV4-1 | few | . | TRBJ2-5
CASSWTSNQPQHF | TGTGCCAGCAGTTGGACAAGCAATCAGCCCCAGCATTTT | TRBV28 | . | . | TRBJ1-5
CASSTSGTVNSPLHF | TGTGCCAGCTCAACGTCCGGGACAGTAAATTCACCCCTCCACTTT | TRBV18 | . | TRBD1 | TRBJ1-6
CATRGTSGGRETQYF | TGTGCCACCCGGGGAACTAGCGGGGGGCGGGAGACCCAGTACTTC | TRBV19 | . | TRBD2 | TRBJ2-5
CASSAGGTEAFF | TGTGCCAGCAGCGCAGGGGGAACTGAAGCTTTCTTT | TRBV9 | . | TRBD1 | TRBJ1-1
CASSEGGAGNTIYF | TGTGCCAGCAGTGAGGGAGGGGCTGGAAACACCATATATTTT | TRBV6-1 | . | . | TRBJ1-3
CASSVSGVSTDTQYF | TGTGCCAGCAGCGTCTCGGGGGTGAGCACAGATACGCAGTATTTT | TRBV7-3 | . | . | TRBJ2-3
CASSVGEGATYEQYF | TGTGCCAGCAGCGTAGGAGAGGGGGCTACCTACGAGCAGTACTTC | TRBV9 | . | TRBD1 | TRBJ2-7
CASSLGNFEEETQYF | TGTGCCAGCAGCTTAGGGAATTTCGAGGAAGAGACCCAGTACTTC | TRBV7-8 | . | . | TRBJ2-5
CASSEAGQVYEQYF | TGTGCCAGCAGTGAAGCGGGACAAGTCTACGAGCAGTACTTC | TRBV6-1 | once | . | TRBJ2-7
CASSLLGSGGTDTQYF | TGTGCCAGCAGCCTCCTTGGTAGCGGAGGCACAGATACGCAGTATTTT | TRBV11-2 | . | . | TRBJ2-3
CASSQTPGTGTEKYF | TGTGCCAGCAGCCAAACGCCCGGCACAGGTACGGAGAAGTATTTT | TRBV16 | . | . | TRBJ2-3
CASRVTGNTEAFF | TGTGCCAGCAGGGTGACAGGTAACACTGAAGCTTTCTTT | TRBV28 | few | . | TRBJ1-1
CASSPPYGGPTEAFF | TGTGCCAGTAGTCCCCCCTATGGGGGCCCGACTGAAGCTTTCTTT | TRBV19 | once | . | TRBJ1-1
CASSRGIHVGLKGEQFF | TGTGCCAGCAGTCGCGGGATCCACGTGGGCCTCAAGGGTGAGCAGTTCTTC | TRBV27 | . | . | TRBJ2-1
CASSERVNTEAFF | TGTGCCAGCAGCGAGCGGGTGAACACTGAAGCTTTCTTT | TRBV4-2 | . | . | TRBJ1-1
CASSVSLAVYNEQFF | TGTGCCAGCAGTGTATCTCTAGCGGTCTACAATGAGCAGTTCTTC | TRBV6-4 | . | TRBD2 | TRBJ2-1
CASSFNQGNGYTF | TGTGCCAGCAGCTTCAACCAGGGTAATGGCTACACCTTC | TRBV13 | once | . | TRBJ1-2
CASSYSGGRMSYEQYF | TGTGCCAGCAGTTACTCCGGGGGAAGGATGTCCTACGAGCAGTACTTC | TRBV6-6 | . | . | TRBJ2-7
CASSGPPRGEGEQFF | TGTGCCAGCAGCGGACCGCCCCGGGGGGAGGGTGAGCAGTTCTTC | TRBV11-2 | once | TRBD2 | TRBJ2-1
CASSYGSYGYTF | TGTGCCAGCAGTTACGGCAGCTATGGCTACACCTTC | TRBV6-5 | . | . | TRBJ1-2
CASSFLTGGAETQYF | TGTGCCAGCAGCTTTTTAACAGGGGGGGCGGAGACCCAGTACTTC | TRBV11-2 | . | . | TRBJ2-5
CASSLAGPSGNTIYF | TGTGCCAGCAGTCTTGCGGGGCCCTCTGGAAACACCATATATTTT | TRBV6-5 | . | . | TRBJ1-3
CASSAGSNEQFF | TGTGCCAGCAGCGCCGGGAGCAATGAGCAGTTCTTC | TRBV5-6 | . | . | TRBJ2-1
CSVDASLYGYTF | TGCAGCGTTGACGCCAGTCTGTATGGCTACACCTTC | TRBV29-1 | . | . | TRBJ1-2
CASSVWGGEAFF | TGTGCCAGCAGTGTTTGGGGGGGAGAAGCTTTCTTT | TRBV28 | few | . | TRBJ1-1
CASSPPGVDTQYF | TGTGCCAGCAGCCCCCCGGGAGTAGATACGCAGTATTTT | TRBV7-6 | . | . | TRBJ2-3
CASSASSYEQYF | TGTGCCAGCAGTGCGAGCTCCTACGAGCAGTACTTC | TRBV27 | . | . | TRBJ2-7
CASSPVRGTSGNTIYF | TGTGCCAGCAGCCCCGTCCGAGGGACATCTGGAAACACCATATATTTT | TRBV14 | once | . | TRBJ1-3
CASSGGQFSPIYF | TGTGCCAGCAGCGGGGGTCAGTTCAGCCCCATATATTTT | TRBV2 | . | . | TRBJ1-3
CAWTPWGGQETQYF | TGTGCCTGGACCCCCTGGGGGGGACAAGAGACCCAGTACTTC | TRBV30 | . | TRBD2 | TRBJ2-5
CASSRDRGTDQPQHF | TGTGCCAGTAGTAGGGACAGGGGGACAGATCAGCCCCAGCATTTT | TRBV19 | few | TRBD1 | TRBJ1-5
CASSDGTGGLDTEAFF | TGTGCCAGCAGTGATGGGACAGGGGGCCTGGACACTGAAGCTTTCTTT | TRBV2 | . | TRBD1 | TRBJ1-1
CASSLVQGLTDTQYF | TGCGCCAGCAGCTTGGTTCAGGGTCTCACAGATACGCAGTATTTT | TRBV5-1 | . | . | TRBJ2-3
CASSQKGQTTNEKLFF | TGTGCCAGCAGCCAGAAAGGACAGACAACTAATGAAAAACTGTTTTTT | TRBV5-4 | . | . | TRBJ1-4
CASGLGGLADNEQFF | TGTGCTAGTGGTTTGGGGGGGCTAGCGGACAATGAGCAGTTCTTC | TRBV12-5 | few | . | TRBJ2-1